This T cell receptor beta chain was recovered during a study of lymphopenia after photon versus proton radiotherapy. Only in-frame clones appear in the TCRdb table, and some are missing; sequencing was by immunoSEQ multiplex PCR. Here the sample spans roughly 30,000 clones, about 94% being singletons. This clone was seen once. Its antigen is unknown. Study results and caveats: Oligoclonal CD8+ Temra expansion after nadir drove photon patients' diversity drop.

The sample in question was peripheral blood, obtained from a patient treated with photon-based radiotherapy. This clonotype originated in a woman aged 45-59 years with cholangiocarcinoma.

The CDR3 DNA is TGCGCCAGCAGCCAAGTAGGAGGGGGGGGTAAAGATACGCAGTATTTT. Protein sequence: CASSQVGGGGKDTQYF. The V and J genes are TRBV4-3 and TRBJ2-3, with D tentatively TRBD2 (7 bases). V was pared by 1 base and J by 5 bases, with 16 bases between. The CDR3 has 16 amino acids. Germline V gene lookup returns CDR1 LGHNA and CDR2 YSLEER.